A single sample gave rise to the 25 T cell receptor beta chains below, sequenced in a study of T cell responses to AZD1222 COVID-19 vaccine. Profiling relied on immunoSEQ multiplex PCR, and the TCRdb table lists in-frame clones only, not all of them. The data show around 190,000 clones, roughly 92% seen once. The material sequenced was peripheral blood, taken 28 days after the second AZD1222 dose. These receptors all stem from an adult who received the AZD1222 COVID-19 vaccine.

The gene calls are TRBV7-2 and TRBJ1-1; D uncertain. The germline CDR1 and CDR2 sequences are SGHTA and FQGNSA. Trimming left V 2 bases short and J 0 bases short, with 10 bases between. The CDR3 runs 15 residues. CDR3 protein: CASSLFPGLNTEAFF. The CDR3 DNA reads TGTGCCAGCAGCTTATTTCCAGGATTGAACACTGAAGCTTTCTTT.

The chain combines TRBV19 with TRBJ1-5; no reliable D call. The CDR3 covers 15 residues. Trimming stripped 1 base from V and 7 bases from J, with 14 bases between. Germline loops: CDR1 LNHDA, CDR2 SQIVND (reference sequence). The CDR3 loop reads CASSIVPGSGQPQHF. CDR3 coding DNA: TGTGCCAGTAGTATAGTTCCGGGGTCGGGACAGCCCCAGCATTTT.

In this sample, this clone turned up once. The rearrangement joins TRBV19 to TRBJ1-2; unclear D gene. From germline, CDR1 is LNHDA and CDR2 SQIVND (reference sequence). With 9 bases removed from V and 7 bases from J, the gap between germline ends came to 15 bases. CDR3 size: 12 residues. CDR3 region: CASQPLGIGYTF. Written as DNA, the CDR3 is TGTGCCAGCCAACCGCTCGGGATTGGCTACACCTTC.

The chain uses TRBV7-2 and TRBJ2-7, with D possibly being TRBD1 (6 bases). Looked up from germline, CDR1 is SGHTA and CDR2 is FQGNSA. The CDR3 extends over 14 amino acids. V shed 3 bases and J shed 2 bases, with 11 bases lying between them. CDR3: CASSFGTLTYEQYF. The DNA of the CDR3 is TGTGCCAGCAGCTTCGGGACACTTACCTACGAGCAGTACTTC.

The chain employs TRBV6-4 and TRBJ2-1; 9 nucleotides match TRBD2. Per germline, CDR1 MRHNA and CDR2 SNTAGT. The CDR3 is 14 residues long. V shed 6 bases, J shed 10 bases, and the junction held 10 bases outside the gene matches. The CDR3 region has the DNA TGTGCCAGCAGCGGGACTAGCCGGAGCGGGGAGCAGTTCTTC. Translating it yields CASSGTSRSGEQFF.

The chain recombines TRBV6-5 with TRBJ2-2; TRBD2 might be the D (6 bases). Trimming removed 6 bases from V and 6 bases from J, with 11 bases in between. Germline V gene lookup returns CDR1 MNHEY and CDR2 SVGAGI. The CDR3 consists of 13 residues. Here the CDR3 reads CASSPREAGELFF. CDR3 nucleotides: TGTGCCAGCAGCCCCAGGGAGGCCGGGGAGCTGTTTTTT.

The chain combines TRBV2 with TRBJ2-7, with D maybe TRBD2 (6 bases). This CDR3 contains 16 residues. Trimming removed 6 bases from V and 0 bases from J, with 18 bases in between. CDR1 SNHLY and CDR2 FYNNEI come from the germline V gene. CDR3: CASRRRGSPFSYEQYF. The CDR3 DNA is TGTGCCAGCAGACGCCGGGGGTCCCCCTTCTCCTACGAGCAGTACTTC.

This clone was counted between two and nine times. The gene calls are TRBV2 and TRBJ1-2; perhaps TRBD1 as D (6 bases). The CDR3 runs 12 residues. Trimming pared 6 bases from V and 5 bases from J, leaving 10 bases between. CDR1 SNHLY and CDR2 FYNNEI come from the germline V gene. The CDR3 sequence is CASRITGYGYTF. CDR3 nucleotide sequence: TGTGCCAGCAGAATCACAGGGTATGGCTACACCTTC.

The chain couples TRBV7-2 to TRBJ2-1; 13 nucleotides align to TRBD2. Germline CDR1 reads SGHTA; CDR2 reads FQGNSA. V dropped 5 bases and J dropped 8; count of bases not matched to a gene: 6. The CDR3 covers 15 residues. The CDR3 sequence: CASSPVGLAGDEQFF. The DNA of the CDR3 is TGTGCCAGCAGCCCTGTCGGACTAGCGGGGGATGAGCAGTTCTTC.

The rearrangement joins TRBV30 to TRBJ1-1, with 7 nucleotides matching TRBD1. The junction had 11 bases not matched to a gene; V was cut back by 8 bases and J by 11 bases. The V gene's germline CDR1 is GTSNPN and CDR2 SVGIG (reference sequence). The length of the CDR3 is 11 residues. In DNA, the CDR3 is TGTGCCGCGGGACAGCGATTAGACGCTTTCTTT. Amino acid sequence: CAAGQRLDAFF.

This clone was observed a handful of times. The gene calls are TRBV7-8 and TRBJ2-7; 8 bases align to TRBD1. This CDR3 has 16 amino acids. Germline CDR1 is SGHVS and CDR2 is FQNEAQ. Trimming at V came to 5 bases and at J to 5 bases, leaving 14 bases not matched to a gene. The DNA of the CDR3 is TGTGCCAGCAGCCCTAAAGATCCAGGGGGCTACCACGAGCAGTACTTC. Translated, it gives CASSPKDPGGYHEQYF.

The chain employs TRBV29-1 and TRBJ1-1; 7 nucleotides match TRBD1. CDR1 is SQVTM, CDR2 ANQGSEA, per germline. The CDR3 is made up of 12 amino acids. V lost 7 bases and J lost 11; bases outside the gene matches: 13. The CDR3 DNA is TGCAGCGGGTGGGACTGGGACAGCGGGGCTTTCTTT. Translation gives CSGWDWDSGAFF.

The V gene is TRBV7-9, the J gene TRBJ2-7; D is unresolved. Germline-derived CDR1 and CDR2 are SEHNR and FQNEAQ (reference sequence). V lost 0 bases and J lost 1, with 10 bases in between. CDR3 length: 15 residues. The CDR3 DNA reads TGTGCCAGCAGCTTAGCGCACGGGTTTTCCTACGAGCAGTACTTC. This encodes CASSLAHGFSYEQYF.

The chain is built from TRBV19 and TRBJ1-3; D gene unclear. Trimming left V 5 bases short and J 0 bases short, with 11 bases between. CDR1 LNHDA and CDR2 SQIVND come from the germline V gene (reference sequence). The CDR3 is 15 amino acids. The CDR3 DNA sequence: TGTGCCAGTAGTGGAAACTTGTTCTCTGGAAACACCATATATTTT. It translates to CASSGNLFSGNTIYF.

V is TRBV2 and J is TRBJ1-6; D perhaps matches TRBD1 (6 bases). CDR3 length equals 15 residues. Trimming cost V 8 bases and J 9 bases, with 20 bases left between them. CDR1 is SNHLY, CDR2 FYNNEI, per germline. The CDR3 sequence: CASQTSGTITSPLHF. The CDR3 bases are TGTGCCAGCCAGACGTCCGGGACAATTACTTCACCCCTCCACTTT.

The chain joins TRBV7-6 to TRBJ1-4; 8 nucleotides agree with TRBD1. V trimming: 1 base; J trimming: 0 bases; junction bases outside the gene matches: 7. CDR1 is SGHVS and CDR2 is FNYEAQ in the germline V gene. CDR3 length: 18 amino acids. The CDR3 region is CASSLVFRGPATNEKLFF. CDR3 DNA sequence: TGTGCCAGCAGCTTAGTGTTCAGGGGGCCCGCAACTAATGAAAAACTGTTTTTT.

This clone was detected only once. The chain has TRBV11-3 and TRBJ2-2; TRBD1 is a possible D gene (5 bases). Per the germline V gene, CDR1 is SGHNT and CDR2 is YENEEA. Trimming shortened V by 5 bases and J by 6 bases, and 22 bases separated the two germline ends. This CDR3 comprises 17 residues. Here the CDR3 DNA reads TGTGCCAGCAGCCCCGCTCTAGGCAGGGATCGGTCCGGGGAGCTGTTTTTT. It yields the protein CASSPALGRDRSGELFF.

The chain couples TRBV5-6 to TRBJ1-4; 7 bases are a match to TRBD1. Germline V gene sequence: CDR1 SGHDT, CDR2 YYEEEE. With V trimmed by 4 bases and J by 6 bases, 18 bases remained unmatched. The CDR3 extends over 18 amino acids. The CDR3 nucleotides read TGTGCCAGCAGCCAGATGACAGGGTATCCAGGTCGGGATGAAAAACTGTTTTTT. As protein: CASSQMTGYPGRDEKLFF.

The chain combines TRBV7-9 with TRBJ1-5, with a weak D call TRBD1 (5 bases). This CDR3 has 15 residues. With 1 base removed from V and 1 base from J, the gap between germline ends came to 8 bases. From germline, CDR1 is SEHNR and CDR2 FQNEAQ (reference sequence). CDR3 sequence reads: CASSLEGVSNQPQHF. The CDR3 DNA reads as TGTGCCAGCAGCTTAGAAGGGGTGAGCAATCAGCCCCAGCATTTT. Filled out from reference TRBV7-9 and TRBJ1-5, the complete variable domain reads DTGVSQNPRHKITKRGQNVTFRCDPISEHNRLYWYRQTLGQGPEFLTYFQNEAQLEKSRLLSDRFSAERPKGSFSTLEIQRTEQGDSAMYLCASSLEGVSNQPQHFGDGTRLSIL.

The genes are TRBV18 and TRBJ1-1; no clear D. Germline V lookup: CDR1 KGHSH, CDR2 LQKENI. The CDR3 is 13 residues long. The ends were cut back, 2 bases at V and 3 bases at J, with 7 bases in the middle. CDR3 region: CASSPGEDTEAFF. The CDR3 region has the DNA TGTGCCAGCTCACCAGGCGAAGACACTGAAGCTTTCTTT.

The CDR3 DNA is TGCGCCAGCAGGGAGGGGACTAGCGGGAGGGATACGCAGTATTTT. It specifies CASREGTSGRDTQYF. The chain uses TRBV10-2 and TRBJ2-3; 15 nucleotides agree with TRBD2. In germline, CDR1 is WSHSY, CDR2 SAAADI. The junction had 4 bases not matched to a gene; V was cut back by 6 bases and J by 6 bases. The CDR3 loop spans 15 amino acids.

The rearrangement uses TRBV3-1 (or the pseudogene TRBV3-2) and TRBJ2-1, with D perhaps being TRBD1 or TRBD2 (5 bases each). V lost 2 bases and J 0 bases, leaving 17 bases between the germline ends. Germline CDR1 LGHDT, CDR2 YNNKEL (reference sequence). The CDR3 has 18 amino acids. Here the CDR3 DNA reads TGTGCCAGCAGCCAACTCAGACCGACCGGGACCTCCTACAATGAGCAGTTCTTC. This encodes CASSQLRPTGTSYNEQFF.

The J gene is TRBJ2-1, the V gene TRBV25-1; D is unclear. V shed 4 bases and J shed 12 bases, with 13 bases lying between them. The V gene's germline CDR1 is MGHDK and CDR2 SYGVNS. The CDR3 covers 12 residues. In nucleotides, the CDR3 is TGTGCCAGCAGTGTCGACTCCTATCGGCAGTTCTTC. Protein product: CASSVDSYRQFF.

This chain links TRBV2 with TRBJ2-3; 11 bases match TRBD2. The CDR3 is made up of 13 amino acids. In germline, CDR1 is SNHLY, CDR2 FYNNEI. CDR3 sequence reads: CVATSGVVDTQYF. The CDR3 region has the DNA TGTGTTGCGACTAGCGGGGTCGTGGATACGCAGTATTTT.

The rearrangement joins TRBV6-2 or TRBV6-3 to TRBJ1-1; 8 bases are shared with TRBD1. J was trimmed by 1 base and V by 4 bases; bases with no gene match: 5. Germline CDR1 and CDR2: MNHEY and SVGEGT. The CDR3 extends over 15 amino acids. CDR3 residues: CASSLRQGKNTEAFF. CDR3 DNA: TGTGCCAGCAGTTTACGACAGGGGAAGAACACTGAAGCTTTCTTT.